What follows describes a single T cell receptor beta chain. The antigen is unknown. Repertoires were generated with immunoSEQ multiplex PCR, while TCRdb's copy carries only in-frame clones and drops some. Of around 10,000 clones in the sample, more than 85% are singletons; the top ten hold 13%. This entry comes from a study of T cell clonotyping in hematopoietic cell transplantation. Study-level results: Pathologically expanded recipient clonotypes increased progressively from day 30 to day 180 as diversity fell.

Time point denoted: recipient sample about 28 days before transplant, after cytoreduction. Recipients were bled about 28 days pretransplant and at posttransplant days 30, 100, 180. Germline-derived CDR1 and CDR2 are SGHTA and FQGNSA. Trimming cost V 1 base and J 0 bases, with 8 bases left between them. This CDR3 contains 15 residues. The gene calls are TRBV7-2 and TRBJ2-3; D gene ambiguous. The sample in question was peripheral blood mononuclear cells, obtained before stem cell transplant. This receptor was identified in a woman aged 35 to 49 with acute myeloid leukemia. Some clones in this sample may be carry-over from other donors' samples. Here the CDR3 reads CASSLGFSSTDTQYF. The CDR3 DNA is TGTGCCAGCAGCTTAGGCTTTAGCAGCACAGATACGCAGTATTTT.